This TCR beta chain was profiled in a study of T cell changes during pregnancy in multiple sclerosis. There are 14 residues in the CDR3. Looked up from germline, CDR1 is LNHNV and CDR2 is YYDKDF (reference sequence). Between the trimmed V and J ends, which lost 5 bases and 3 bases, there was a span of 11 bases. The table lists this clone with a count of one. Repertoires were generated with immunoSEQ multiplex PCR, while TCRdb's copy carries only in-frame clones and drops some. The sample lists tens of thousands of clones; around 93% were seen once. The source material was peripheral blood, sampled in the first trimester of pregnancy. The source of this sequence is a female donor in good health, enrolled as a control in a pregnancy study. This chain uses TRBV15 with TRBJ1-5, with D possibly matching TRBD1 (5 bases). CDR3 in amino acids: CATSSRGTNQPQHF. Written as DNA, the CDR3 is TGTGCCACCAGCTCAAGGGGTACCAATCAGCCCCAGCATTTT.